This TCR beta chain was identified in a study of T cell changes during pregnancy in multiple sclerosis. This CDR3 spans 15 amino acids. Trimming stripped 3 bases from V and 8 bases from J, with 14 bases between. In germline, CDR1 is MNHEY, CDR2 SVGAGI. In its sample, this clone was seen once. TCRdb's table, derived via immunoSEQ multiplex PCR, lists solely in-frame clones and lacks some. This sample has under 90,000 clones, with about 93% found just once. This specimen was peripheral blood, taken in the second trimester of pregnancy. The chain uses TRBV6-5 and TRBJ1-6; tentative D call: TRBD1 (5 bases). This clonotype was obtained from a female donor in good health, enrolled as a control in a pregnancy study. CDR3 amino acids: CASSYFQGSDSPLHF. The DNA for the CDR3 is TGTGCCAGCAGTTATTTCCAGGGCAGCGATTCACCCCTCCACTTT.